The source of this T cell receptor beta chain is a study of cytomegalovirus exposure and HLA in healthy donors (dated by TCRdb to about 2017). Turning to the overall study: According to an earlier analysis of several hundred of the donors, about 180 million T cells yielded 90 million to 140 million unique TCR beta sequences and roughly 280 Gb of sequence data. Among the roughly 410 genotyped donors, around 81% belonged to the genetic ancestry cluster associated with self-reported Caucasian donors. HLA typing covered class I and class II loci at four-digit resolution. Typing coverage differed by locus: A, B, C, DRB1 and DQB1 were typed in roughly 620-630 donors, DQA1 in 522, DPA1 in 600 to 610, and DPB1 in around 490. An earlier analysis of more than 450 of the donors used high-throughput TCR beta sequencing to judge whether each TCR beta V gene segment behaved as functional or pseudogenic. Genome-wide SNP genotypes for about 65% of the roughly 670 donors were used in a later genetic analysis, which treated that subset as a discovery cohort. A handful of DR-DQ haplotypes were handled as single units for association and clustering because linkage in the cohort was strong. Across some 400 genotyped donors of the cohort, an average of approximately 240,000 unique TCR beta nucleotide sequences per donor were sequenced, and 15% to 20% of those sequences were non-productive. Alongside the repertoire data, information on donor age, sex, ethnicity and CMV serostatus was compiled. The T cell repertoires of 666 subjects were profiled by immunosequencing and related to cytomegalovirus serostatus. Rather than drawing on any new phenotypic data, the later analysis identified candidate immune exposures from TCR beta sequences and the way those sequences occurred across donors. Along with the roughly 710-subject first cohort, a separate validation cohort of more than 90 different subjects was used. All discovery cohort repertoires had been generated using a single sequencing platform. The study aimed to test whether cataloging public T cell receptors could reveal signatures of past pathogen exposure. A later analysis re-examined previously published TCR beta repertoires from more than 650 donors and added high-resolution HLA genotyping to investigate patterns of TCR occurrence. The study combined high-throughput TCR immunosequencing, statistical association of individual TCRs with disease status, and machine learning to predict cytomegalovirus infection status. About 310 gigabases of sequencing data and roughly 90 million unique TCR sequences were included in an early release covering under 650 HLA-typed donors.

Beyond this particular receptor, the publication reports: The study gave a list of over 150 TCR beta chains associated with cytomegalovirus. Three of the identified cytomegalovirus-associated TCR beta chains were confirmed in vitro to be specific for cytomegalovirus antigens. In a later genetic analysis, fewer N-insertions in productive TCRs were reported among donors in an Asian-associated ancestry cluster than the roughly 640-donor mean. Presence/absence analyses assumed roughly uniform sequencing depth across donors, an assumption that may not hold. A later analysis reported that several top co-occurrence clusters appeared linked to parvovirus B19, influenza, CMV and Epstein-Barr virus. An earlier analysis of around 540 of the donors showed that most TCR beta V segments appeared in productive rearrangements either about 87% or about 30% of the time, which broadly matched IMGT annotations. Compared with equally common non-associated chains, HLA-associated TCR beta chains in a later analysis were more clonally expanded and had lower generation probabilities. Cytomegalovirus status was reported to be diagnosed by the classifier with high specificity and sensitivity in both the original and validation cohorts. A later analysis associated roughly 17,000 TCR beta sequences with specific HLA alleles at a false discovery rate of 0.05. A later analysis found that most CMV-associated TCR beta chains appeared HLA-restricted, with HLA associations seemingly driven largely by CMV exposure. A further reported finding was that TCR beta sequences accurately predicted the HLA-A and HLA-B alleles for most subjects in the first cohort. When HLA alleles, especially DR and DQ, strongly co-occurred, attributing TCR associations to individual alleles was difficult. The authors suggested that the approach could potentially be extended to other disease states and immunological phenotypes. Because HLA typing was unavailable for some donors at each locus, only the typed subset was used in association tests. Linkage disequilibrium might explain the correlated functional status among segregating V segments, but an unknown experimental factor could not be ruled out. Only TCR beta chains were sequenced in this cohort, and the absence of alpha or paired-chain data limited detectable features. Across donors, most TCR sequences were observed very rarely, whereas some public TCRs were present in many individuals. An association between a missense DCLRE1C variant and V-gene and J-gene trimming of TCR beta chains was found in a later genetic analysis and replicated in an independent cohort. Fewer than 20 rarely observed V segments, including chromosome 9 orphons, were excluded from the earlier analysis of almost 600 of the donors because counts were too low. A cluster of highly shared sequence variants was judged likely to represent a technical artifact of the sequencing pipeline. In a later analysis, TCR association rates were found to vary across HLA loci, with the most associated TCRs seen for DRB1 alleles and the fewest for HLA-C alleles. Some IMGT-functional V segments, including TRBV6-2 and TRBV6-3, could not be told apart with the 87-base-pair reads, so those segments were excluded. CMV serostatus was the only immune exposure information available for the cohort.

The cohort was made up of 500 to 850 healthy bone marrow donors. At the time of sampling, all cohort members were nominally healthy, though unrecorded immune exposures were likely present. The donor tested CMV seropositive and was one of the 289 seropositive cohort members. Each donor provided a peripheral blood sample, and peripheral blood mononuclear cells were used for TCR beta sequencing. The Qiagen DNeasy Blood Extraction Kit was used to extract genomic DNA from the blood cell samples. From cysteine to phenylalanine, the CDR3 is 16 amino acids long. Only the CDR3 portion is preserved as DNA: 48 bases, with reading frame beginning at the first base. Trimmed from V: 4 bases; trimmed from J: 0 bases; junction bases lacking a gene match: 7. CDR1 and CDR2 are read off the germline V gene as MDHEN and SYDVKM. Receptor libraries were prepared by the immunoSEQ multiplex PCR assay. For the multiplex PCR, a mixture combining 60 forward primers for TCR Vbeta segments and 13 reverse primers for TCR Jbeta segments was used. A multiplex PCR assay on genomic DNA amplified the CDR3 region of rearranged TCR beta genes. On the Illumina HiSeq System, the amplified TCR beta libraries were sequenced as 87-base-pair reads. For the original study's pipeline: A later analysis counted some 80 million unique TCR beta chains across the 550 to 800 repertoires, and some 11 million of these chains were shared by at least two donors. A nearest-neighbor algorithm error-corrected the raw reads and collapsed the reads into unique sequences, merging closely related sequences to remove PCR and sequencing errors. Alignment of CDR3 sequences to IMGT reference sequences was used to assign V, D and J gene segments. Each retained sequence needed at least a six-nucleotide match to both a V gene segment and a J gene segment. A rearrangement was called productive if the CDR3 had no stop codons and remained in frame with V and J, and every other rearrangement was called non-productive. CDR3 was defined according to IMGT convention as the region running from the second conserved V-encoded cysteine to the conserved J-encoded phenylalanine. Sequences without an unambiguous match to a single V gene segment were excluded from the earlier analysis of a few hundred of the donors. In an earlier analysis of approximately 560 of the donors, a V segment was called functional when productive rearrangements were above 56.7%, and segregating when the standard deviation between donors exceeded 5%. To diagnose cytomegalovirus status from the catalog of TCR beta chain sequences, a statistical classification framework was built. V and J gene assignment, in a later analysis, came from comparing TCR nucleotide sequences with IMGT/GENE-DB human TR gene sequences. A later analysis assigned CDR3 sequences and most-parsimonious VDJ recombination scenarios with the TCRdist pipeline. In a later analysis, each TCR beta chain was defined by its CDR3 amino acid sequence together with its V-gene family, and reads lacking a unique V-gene family were excluded. A later analysis removed 592 highly shared, low-generation-probability nucleotide sequences to deal with suspected cross-contamination and a sequencing artifact. In a later analysis, a clonal expansion index was calculated for each public chain from normalized within-repertoire ranks of inferred template counts. A later analysis computed generation probabilities with a VDJ recombination model fitted to out-of-frame rearrangements, and checked the results against IGoR. In a later analysis, TCR-TCR, TCR-HLA and TCR-CMV co-occurrence was scored with hypergeometric tests, and a repertoire-size bias correction was applied to TCR pairs. In a later analysis, false discovery rates were estimated by permuting HLA or CMV assignments 20 times. In a later analysis, co-occurring TCRs were grouped with DBSCAN, and TCRdist sequence similarity was added when clustering was performed within HLA-allele-positive subsets. For co-occurrence clustering, repertoires with fewer than 30,000 or more than 120,000 public chains were excluded, along with 4 to 6 repertoires with anomalous nucleotide sharing. TCRdb obtained this table from immuneACCESS and retained in-frame rearrangements with V and J assigned. These tables miss some clones; where compared with another copy, unresolved V genes account for less than half of the shortfall, and the remainder is unexplained. The DNA gave D and trimming, while V, J and clone size come from that table. The sample table lists some 130,000 clones, 75% to 90% of them with a count of one. The ten largest make up about 6.7% of the sample.

Remarks on this clone: The target of this receptor is not known. No much larger clone exists at a distance of one base, and base qualities are not known.

The specimen sequenced was PBMCs. The rearrangement combines TRBV28 with TRBJ2-3; 7 of the junction bases match TRBD1. This receptor was identified in a woman under 40 in good health and CMV-seropositive. The nucleotides are TGTGCCAGCAGTTCTCCTTCCAGGGGGAGCACAGATACGCAGTATTTT. Its protein is CASSSPSRGSTDTQYF.